This TCR beta chain was observed in a study of blood T cell repertoires in COVID-19. Measured with immunoSEQ multiplex PCR; TCRdb has only the in-frame clones, and not every one. In the table there are about 160,000 clones, 70% to 90% of which are singletons. CDR3 length equals 17 residues. Germline lookup yields CDR1 MNHEY and CDR2 SMNVEV (reference sequence). Trimming at V came to 6 bases and at J to 1 base, leaving 11 bases not matched to a gene. Sequenced input: peripheral blood. The V gene is TRBV27, the J gene TRBJ2-5; TRBD2 agrees at 10 bases. This receptor was taken from a man older than 75 with COVID-19, enrolled during active disease. As DNA, the CDR3 is TGTGCCAGCAGCCGACTAGCGGGCCTCGCCGCCCAAGAGACCCAGTACTTC. It yields the protein CASSRLAGLAAQETQYF.